Sequencing of this T cell receptor (beta chain) was carried out in a study of blood T cell repertoires in COVID-19. Background on the study: Some COVID-19 samples were acute and others convalescent; all came from the United States, Italy and Spain. T cells, B-cell-depleted T cells, or PBMCs supplied cDNA or gDNA.

In the authors' workflow: How many nucleated cells were present was estimated from reference gene primer amplification. Assay used: immunoSEQ multiplex PCR; TCRdb lists only in-frame clones, some missing. Clone size and V and J calls were adopted from that table, with D and trimming inferred from the DNA. Here the sample spans over 150,000 clones, approximately 78% being singletons. J gave up 5 bases and V 1 base, and 9 bases lay outside the gene matches. There are 17 residues in the CDR3. The germline V gene encodes CDR1 MNHNS and CDR2 SASEGT. The sample taken for sequencing was peripheral blood. The source is a man aged 80 or over with acute or convalescent COVID-19. This chain joins TRBV6-1 and TRBJ2-3; 10 bases agree with TRBD2. DNA for the CDR3: TGTGCCAGCAGTGAAGTGCAGCGGGGGGGCCGGGGAGATACGCAGTATTTT. Translated: CASSEVQRGGRGDTQYF.